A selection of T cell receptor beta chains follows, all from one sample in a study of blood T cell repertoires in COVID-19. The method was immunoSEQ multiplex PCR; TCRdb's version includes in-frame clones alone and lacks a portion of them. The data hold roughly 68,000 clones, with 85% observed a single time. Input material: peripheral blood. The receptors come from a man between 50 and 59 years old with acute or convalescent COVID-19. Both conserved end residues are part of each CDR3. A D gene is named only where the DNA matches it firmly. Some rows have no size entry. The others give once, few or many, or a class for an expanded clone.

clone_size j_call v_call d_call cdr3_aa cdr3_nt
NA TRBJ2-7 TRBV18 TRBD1 CASSATGGPSYEQYF TGTGCCAGCTCAGCCACAGGGGGTCCATCCTACGAGCAGTACTTC
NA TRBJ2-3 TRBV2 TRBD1 CASSEYGFGTVTDTQYF TGTGCCAGCAGTGAATACGGATTTGGGACAGTCACAGATACGCAGTATTTT
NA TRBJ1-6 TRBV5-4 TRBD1 CASSSGQGYSPLHF TGTGCCAGCAGCTCGGGACAGGGGTATTCACCCCTCCACTTT
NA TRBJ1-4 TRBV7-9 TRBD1 CASSLGRQGRNEKLFF TGTGCCAGCAGCTTAGGTAGACAGGGGAGAAATGAAAAACTGTTTTTT
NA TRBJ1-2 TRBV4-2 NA CASSPKAGGDGYGYTF TGTGCCAGCAGCCCCAAGGCTGGGGGCGACGGCTATGGCTACACCTTC
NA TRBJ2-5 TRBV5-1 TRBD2 CASSSASGGGETQYF TGCGCCAGCAGCTCCGCTAGCGGGGGTGGAGAGACCCAGTACTTC
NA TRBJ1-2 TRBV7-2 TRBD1 CASRGGAYGYTF TGTGCCAGCAGAGGGGGCGCCTATGGCTACACCTTC
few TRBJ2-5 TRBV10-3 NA CAISESPSTETQYF TGTGCCATCAGTGAGTCCCCTAGCACTGAGACCCAGTACTTC
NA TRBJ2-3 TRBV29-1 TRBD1 CSVEKGSGGLTDTQYF TGCAGCGTTGAAAAGGGTTCAGGGGGCCTCACAGATACGCAGTATTTT
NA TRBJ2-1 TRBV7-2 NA CASSLDGTSSYNEQFF TGTGCCAGCAGCTTAGACGGAACTAGTTCCTACAATGAGCAGTTCTTC
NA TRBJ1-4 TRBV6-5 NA CASSYSRTGYNEKLFF TGTGCCAGCAGTTACTCACGAACAGGATATAATGAAAAACTGTTTTTT
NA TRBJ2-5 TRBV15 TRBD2 CATSTFSGGTQETQYF TGTGCCACCAGCACTTTTAGCGGGGGGACCCAAGAGACCCAGTACTTC
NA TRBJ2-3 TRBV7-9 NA CASSRDTSNTQYF TGTGCCAGCAGCCGGGACACCTCAAATACGCAGTATTTT
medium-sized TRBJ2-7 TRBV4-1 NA CASSQEAVPAGEQYF TGCGCCAGCAGCCAAGAGGCCGTCCCCGCGGGCGAGCAGTACTTC
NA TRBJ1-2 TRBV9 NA CASSPGVSNYGYTF TGTGCCAGCAGCCCCGGGGTCTCTAACTATGGCTACACCTTC
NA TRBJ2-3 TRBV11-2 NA CASSLLTTDTQYF TGTGCCAGCAGCCTATTAACTACAGATACGCAGTATTTT
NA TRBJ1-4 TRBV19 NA CASSLYLGPNEKLFF TGTGCCAGTAGTCTCTACTTGGGGCCTAATGAAAAACTGTTTTTT
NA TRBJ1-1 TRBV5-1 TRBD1 CASSLEGTENTEAFF TGCGCCAGCAGCTTGGAGGGGACAGAGAACACTGAAGCTTTCTTT
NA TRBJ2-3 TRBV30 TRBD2 CAWNLAGGLYTQYF TGTGCCTGGAATCTAGCGGGGGGGTTGTATACGCAGTATTTT
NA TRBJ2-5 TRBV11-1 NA CASSLAAGTPQETQYF TGTGCCAGCAGCTTAGCTGCGGGCACCCCTCAAGAGACCCAGTACTTC
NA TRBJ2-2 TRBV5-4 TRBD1 CAARDRGWNTGELFF TGTGCCGCACGGGACAGGGGGTGGAACACCGGGGAGCTGTTTTTT
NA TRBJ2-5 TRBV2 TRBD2 CASSSHPAGGETQYF TGTGCCAGCAGCTCCCATCCAGCGGGGGGGGAGACCCAGTACTTC
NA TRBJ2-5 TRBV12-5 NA CASGNWRKTQYF TGTGCTAGTGGGAATTGGAGGAAGACCCAGTACTTC
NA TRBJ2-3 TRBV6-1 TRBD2 CASRGPQGLAGGRGTDTQYF TGTGCCAGCCGTGGGCCCCAGGGACTAGCGGGGGGGCGGGGCACAGATACGCAGTATTTT
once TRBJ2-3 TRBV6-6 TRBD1 CASGLGTGATTDTQYF TGTGCCAGCGGCCTAGGGACAGGGGCCACCACAGATACGCAGTATTTT
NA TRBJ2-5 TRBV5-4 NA CASSLVGQGGFRETQYF TGTGCCAGCAGCTTGGTCGGGCAGGGGGGCTTCAGAGAGACCCAGTACTTC
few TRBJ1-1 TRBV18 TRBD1 CASSPRTGLNTEAFF TGTGCCAGCTCACCACGGACAGGGCTGAACACTGAAGCTTTCTTT
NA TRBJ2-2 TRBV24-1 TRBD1 CATSVKGASTGELFF TGTGCCACCAGTGTCAAGGGGGCGAGCACCGGGGAGCTGTTTTTT
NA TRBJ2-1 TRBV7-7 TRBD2 CASSVSGGAEQFF TGTGCTAGCAGCGTCTCGGGGGGGGCTGAGCAGTTCTTC
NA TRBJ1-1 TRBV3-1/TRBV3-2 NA CASSPGLGEEAFF TGTGCCAGCAGCCCGGGACTGGGGGAGGAAGCTTTCTTT
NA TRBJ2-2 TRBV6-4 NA CASSPQGTGTGELFF TGTGCCAGCAGTCCGCAGGGTACCGGAACCGGGGAGCTGTTTTTT
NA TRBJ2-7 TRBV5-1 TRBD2 CASSSTSGGTYEQYF TGCGCCAGCAGCTCTACTAGCGGGGGAACCTACGAGCAGTACTTC
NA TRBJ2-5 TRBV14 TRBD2 CASSRVAGGLETQYF TGTGCCAGCAGCCGAGTAGCGGGGGGGCTGGAGACCCAGTACTTC
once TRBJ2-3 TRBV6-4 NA CASSDSGGSTDTQYF TGTGCCAGCAGTGACTCGGGGGGTAGCACAGATACGCAGTATTTT
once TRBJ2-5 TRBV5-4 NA CASSFNRGQETQYF TGTGCCAGCAGCTTTAATAGGGGCCAAGAGACCCAGTACTTC
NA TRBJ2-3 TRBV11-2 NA CASSLEGRLTDTQYF TGTGCCAGCAGCTTAGAGGGCCGATTAACAGATACGCAGTATTTT
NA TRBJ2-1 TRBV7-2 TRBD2 CASSLGGGLEEQFF TGTGCCAGCAGCTTAGGCGGGGGGCTGGAGGAGCAGTTCTTC
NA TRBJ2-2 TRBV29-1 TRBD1 CSVEVALRTGVAGELFF TGCAGCGTTGAAGTGGCCCTCCGGACAGGGGTGGCCGGGGAGCTGTTTTTT
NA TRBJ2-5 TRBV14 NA CASSQRDSYIETQYF TGTGCCAGCAGCCAGCGTGACAGTTATATAGAGACCCAGTACTTC
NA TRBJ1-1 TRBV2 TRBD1 CASSLDQGGSSPAFF TGTGCCAGCAGCCTAGACCAGGGGGGTTCGTCCCCAGCTTTCTTT